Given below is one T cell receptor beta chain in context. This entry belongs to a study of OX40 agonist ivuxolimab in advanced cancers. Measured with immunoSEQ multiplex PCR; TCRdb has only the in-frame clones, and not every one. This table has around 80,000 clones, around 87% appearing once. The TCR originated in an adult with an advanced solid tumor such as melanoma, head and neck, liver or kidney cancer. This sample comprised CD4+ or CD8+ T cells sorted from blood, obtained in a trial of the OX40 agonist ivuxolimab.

In DNA, the CDR3 is TGTGCCAGCAGCTCGGGACAGGGGATCACTGAAGCTTTCTTT. Its protein is CASSSGQGITEAFF. This chain uses TRBV7-2 with TRBJ1-1; 10 bases line up with TRBD1. The V gene end was trimmed by 4 bases and the J gene end by 4 bases; junction bases not matched to a gene: 3. Germline V gene sequence: CDR1 SGHTA, CDR2 FQGNSA. The CDR3 is 14 amino acids.